This TCR beta chain was identified in a study of shared clonotypes between healthy human individuals. Notes on the study in general: Between a few donors, naive CD4 clonotypes were shared at a level of approximately 5%.

It was about 180 ng DNA, tens of thousands of T cell genomes, that sorted-subset replicate PCRs used. Per the authors' pipeline: From ImmunoSEQ came sequences covering only the junction and carrying no quality scores, so filtering differed. Profiled with immunoSEQ multiplex PCR; TCRdb holds only in-frame clones, not every one. For V, J and clone size, that table is used; D and trimming come from the DNA. Among millions of clones listed, 85% to 95% were seen once. This clone was observed a single time. Its specificity is not known. Splitting the CD4+ cells yielded a CD45RA+ naive subset and a CD45RA-negative memory subset. The sequenced sample was naive CD4+ T cells sorted from blood. The subset was: CD45RA+ positively selected. This TCR was sampled from a man aged 18 to 30 in good health.

The CDR3 spells CASSEWNGNTIYF. Written as DNA, the CDR3 is TGTGCCAGCAGTGAATGGAATGGAAACACCATATATTTT. The chain links TRBV2 to TRBJ1-3; D gene unclear. Trimming took 2 bases from V and 3 from J, leaving 5 bases between them. The CDR3 covers 13 residues. Germline V gives CDR1 SNHLY, CDR2 FYNNEI.